This passage covers 25 T cell receptor beta chains from one sample sequenced in a study of identical twins. One entry per CDR3 protein results from TCRdb running MiXCR on the 5' RACE reads. The sample lists 1.5 million to 2 million distinct CDR3 sequences, 32% seen once, with about 0.27% in the top ten. Input material: cord blood. The receptors here all came from a newborn girl in good health.

This clonotype was found a few times. The chain carries TRBV5-1 and TRBJ1-2; D gene unclear. The CDR3 spans 14 residues. Germline V lookup: CDR1 SGHRS, CDR2 YFSETQ. Trimming removed 0 bases at V and 5 bases at J, with 11 bases between. In DNA form, the CDR3 reads TGCGCCAGCAGCTTGGCCGGCAGCGATTATGGCTACACCTTC. As protein: CASSLAGSDYGYTF.

In this sample, this clonotype turned up a few times. The chain links TRBV20-1 to TRBJ1-6, with D perhaps matching TRBD1 (6 bases). The germline V gene has CDR1 DFQATT and CDR2 SNEGSKA (reference sequence). The V end lost 5 bases, the J end lost 7 bases, and 6 bases lay between the germline ends. There are 11 residues in the CDR3. CDR3 in DNA: TGCAGTGCTGGGACAAATTCACCCCTCCACTTT. Translation: CSAGTNSPLHF.

The V and J genes are TRBV6-1 and TRBJ1-4; D unresolved. CDR1 is MNHNS, CDR2 SASEGT, per germline. The ends were cut back, 6 bases at V and 2 bases at J, with 10 bases in the middle. The length of the CDR3 is 14 residues. DNA for the CDR3: TGTGCCAGCAGCTCGGATATGACTAATGAAAAACTGTTTTTT. Translation: CASSSDMTNEKLFF.

This clonotype was seen many times. The chain carries TRBV29-1 and TRBJ1-2; D unresolved. CDR1 SQVTM and CDR2 ANQGSEA come from the germline V gene. The CDR3 is 13 residues long. Trimming stripped 1 base from V and 5 bases from J, with 11 bases between. CDR3 sequence (DNA): TGCAGCGTTGAAGCTGGACGGCGATATGGCTACACCTTC. This codes for CSVEAGRRYGYTF.

The V gene is TRBV5-8, the J gene TRBJ2-7, with D possibly TRBD1 on 7 matching bases. The germline V gene encodes CDR1 SGHTS and CDR2 YDEGEE. V gave up 0 bases and J gave up 7 bases, with 14 bases separating them. There are 14 residues in the CDR3. CDR3 coding DNA: TGTGCCAGCAGCTTGGAGGTCAGGGGGACTGAGCAGTACTTC. It codes for CASSLEVRGTEQYF.

As to this clonotype: This may come from a read error, since a much larger clone is one base off. The CDR3 here is CASILGPRADTQYF. The CDR3 DNA sequence: TGCGCCAGCATCCTTGGACCCCGGGCAGATACGCAGTATTTT. This sequence joins TRBV5-1 and TRBJ2-3; unclear D gene. Germline values: CDR1 SGHRS, CDR2 YFSETQ. This CDR3 has 14 residues. The V end was cut by 6 bases, the J end by 4 bases, with 15 bases between. The full variable domain, rest sourced from reference TRBV5-1 and TRBJ2-3, is KAGVTQTPRYLIKTRGQQVTLSCSPISGHRSVSWYQQTPGQGLQFLFEYFSETQRNKGNFPGRFSGRQFSNSRSEMNVSTLELGDSALYLCASILGPRADTQYFGPGTRLTVL.

The rearrangement joins TRBV13 to TRBJ2-5; 7 bases fit TRBD1. The trim removed 0 bases at V and 2 bases at J, leaving 6 bases unmatched. Germline V CDR1 and CDR2: PRHDT, FYEKMQ (reference sequence). This CDR3 comprises 16 residues. CDR3 loop: CASSLGGTEIQETQYF. The CDR3 region has the DNA TGTGCCAGCAGCTTAGGTGGGACAGAGATTCAAGAGACCCAGTACTTC. Using reference TRBV13 and TRBJ2-5 for the parts outside the CDR3, the full variable domain is AAGVIQSPRHLIKEKRETATLKCYPIPRHDTVYWYQQGPGQDPQFLISFYEKMQSDKGSIPDRFSAQQFSDYHSELNMSSLELGDSALYFCASSLGGTEIQETQYFGPGTRLLVL.

The gene calls are TRBV6-5 and TRBJ1-2, with D uncertain. This CDR3 has 14 amino acids. Trimming cost V 5 bases and J 2 bases, with 12 bases left between them. Germline V lookup: CDR1 MNHEY, CDR2 SVGAGI. CDR3 sequence reads: CASSPRAENYGYTF. CDR3 nucleotide sequence: TGTGCCAGCAGTCCCCGTGCAGAGAACTATGGCTACACCTTC.

The rearrangement links TRBV12-5 to TRBJ2-3, with 10 positions matching TRBD1. The CDR3 sequence is 15 residues long. Germline V gene sequence: CDR1 LGHNT, CDR2 FRNRAP. V lost 4 bases, J lost 6 bases, and 7 bases stayed unmatched. The CDR3 nucleotides are TGTGCTAGTGGTTCGGGGACAGGGGCGGCGGATACGCAGTATTTT. Protein sequence: CASGSGTGAADTQYF.

This clonotype was counted only a few times. J is TRBJ1-1 and V is TRBV7-9; D is uncertain. The CDR3 is 13 amino acids. Trimming left V 5 bases short and J 0 bases short, with 7 bases between. Germline assignment: CDR1 SEHNR and CDR2 FQNEAQ (reference sequence). Here the CDR3 DNA reads TGTGCCAGCAGCCGACCGTTGAACACTGAAGCTTTCTTT. Amino acid sequence: CASSRPLNTEAFF.

V usage is TRBV7-2 and J usage is TRBJ2-2, with TRBD2 matching over 7 bases. The CDR3 spans 17 residues. In germline, CDR1 is SGHTA, CDR2 FQGNSA. J was trimmed by 4 bases and V by 5 bases; bases with no gene match: 13. DNA for the CDR3: TGTGCCAGCAGCCTCGCGGGAGCGGGACTTGGCACCGGGGAGCTGTTTTTT. Its translation: CASSLAGAGLGTGELFF.

V and J are TRBV29-1 and TRBJ2-7; the match to TRBD2 covers 8 bases. V shed 1 base and J 0 bases; nucleotides not matched to a gene: 8. Germline values: CDR1 SQVTM, CDR2 ANQGSEA. This CDR3 has 16 amino acids. CDR3 loop: CSVEGPGGPSSYEQYF. CDR3 in DNA: TGCAGCGTTGAAGGACCGGGAGGGCCTAGCTCCTACGAGCAGTACTTC.

The chain employs TRBV5-1 and TRBJ2-1; D might be TRBD2 (5 bases). The J call may be incorrect, as the DNA end agrees better with TRBJ2-7. The germline gives CDR1 SGHRS, CDR2 YFSETQ. This CDR3 contains 12 residues. CDR3 DNA: TGCGCCAGCATTGATAGCGCAAATGAGCAGTACTTC. Protein sequence: CASIDSANEQYF.

There are a few counts of this clonotype. V usage is TRBV27 and J usage is TRBJ2-1; 8 nucleotides agree with TRBD2. Per the germline V gene, CDR1 is MNHEY and CDR2 is SMNVEV (reference sequence). The CDR3 is 13 residues long. Trimming removed 0 bases from V and 13 bases from J; junction bases left unmatched: 5. The CDR3 spells CASSLSGAGGQFF. CDR3 bases: TGTGCCAGCAGTTTATCGGGCGCGGGAGGACAGTTCTTC.

The CDR3 DNA follows: TGTGCCAGCAGTCGACAGGCGAACACTGAAGCTTTCTTT. The encoded protein is CASSRQANTEAFF. The chain has TRBV7-9 and TRBJ1-1, with D perhaps TRBD1 (6 bases). Between the trimmed V and J ends, which lost 6 bases and 1 base, there was a span of 9 bases. The CDR3 covers 13 residues. Germline V lookup: CDR1 SEHNR, CDR2 FQNEAQ (reference sequence).

This clonotype has more than one count but fewer than ten. The junction and the germline gene differ at one end; a read error may be behind it. This chain links TRBV4-2 with TRBJ2-1; tentatively, D is TRBD2 (5 bases). The CDR3 is 17 residues long. The germline V gene encodes CDR1 LGHNA and CDR2 YNFKEQ. This CDR3 reads CASSQVLPSGSFNEQFF. The CDR3 DNA is TGTGCCAGCAGCCAAGTCCTCCCTTCGGGGTCCTTCAATGAGCAGTTCTTC.

The gene calls are TRBV5-6 and TRBJ2-1; D may be TRBD1 (5 bases). The CDR3 sequence is 14 residues long. Germline CDR1 is SGHDT and CDR2 is YYEEEE. Trimming cost V 6 bases and J 6 bases, with 16 bases left between them. This chain's CDR3 is CASTPWSGRNEQFF. The CDR3 nucleotides are TGTGCCAGCACCCCCTGGTCAGGGCGCAATGAGCAGTTCTTC.

This clonotype was recorded a few times. This chain links TRBV28 with TRBJ1-6, with 8 bases matching TRBD1. Germline V lookup: CDR1 MDHEN, CDR2 SYDVKM. V lost 2 bases and J lost 7; bases outside the gene matches: 7. The CDR3 loop spans 16 amino acids. Here the CDR3 reads CASSLLGQGGNSPLHF. The CDR3, as DNA: TGTGCCAGCAGTTTACTAGGACAGGGTGGAAATTCACCCCTCCACTTT. Drawing the rest from reference TRBV28 and TRBJ1-6, the complete variable domain is DVKVTQSSRYLVKRTGEKVFLECVQDMDHENMFWYRQDPGLGLRLIYFSYDVKMKEKGDIPEGYSVSREKKERFSLILESASTNQTSMYLCASSLLGQGGNSPLHFGNGTRLTVT.

In DNA, the CDR3 is TGTGCCAGCAGTCCCAACCGGACCCTAGCGGGGGGCTACAATGAGCAGTTCTTC. This encodes CASSPNRTLAGGYNEQFF. V gene TRBV27 combines with J gene TRBJ2-1; 11 bases are a match to TRBD2. Germline V gene lookup returns CDR1 MNHEY and CDR2 SMNVEV (reference sequence). Trimming cost V 5 bases and J 3 bases; bases outside gene matches: 12. The CDR3 is 18 amino acids.

This chain connects TRBV28 to TRBJ2-1, with TRBD2 matching 12 bases. This CDR3 is 17 amino acids long. Germline CDR1 and CDR2: MDHEN and SYDVKM. Losses at the gene ends were 5 bases for V and 5 bases for J; bases not matched to a gene: 10. CDR3 amino acids: CASSPPGLAGKHNEQFF. The CDR3 DNA reads as TGTGCCAGCAGTCCCCCGGGACTAGCGGGTAAGCACAATGAGCAGTTCTTC.

This clonotype was detected only a few times. The rearrangement uses TRBV7-9 and TRBJ2-1, with 8 bases lining up with TRBD2. The germline CDR1 and CDR2 sequences are SEHNR and FQNEAQ (reference sequence). CDR3 length equals 14 residues. The trim removed 0 bases at V and 8 bases at J, leaving 3 bases unmatched. The CDR3 loop is CASSLAPRGDEQFF. For the CDR3, the DNA is TGTGCCAGCAGCTTAGCGCCGCGGGGGGATGAGCAGTTCTTC.

The V gene is TRBV6-5, the J gene TRBJ1-6; 7 nucleotides agree with TRBD1. The germline gives CDR1 MNHEY, CDR2 SVGAGI. Trimming took 5 bases from V and 7 from J; bases not matched to a gene: 5. The CDR3 contains 14 residues. The CDR3 sequence is CASSKTGQNSPLHF. CDR3 DNA: TGTGCCAGCAGTAAGACAGGGCAAAATTCACCCCTCCACTTT.

The chain employs TRBV10-3 and TRBJ2-7; 7 bases are a match to TRBD1. The CDR3 has 16 amino acids. From germline, CDR1 is ENHRY and CDR2 SYGVKD. The V and J ends lost 6 bases and 7 bases, in that order; junction bases with no gene match: 18. CDR3 coding DNA: TGTGCCATCAGGGCCCGACAGGGACCCTCCCCGGGGGAGCAGTACTTC. Its translation is CAIRARQGPSPGEQYF.

The genes are TRBV7-9 and TRBJ2-7; TRBD1 matches at 10 bases. CDR1 SEHNR and CDR2 FQNEAQ come from the germline V gene (reference sequence). Losses at the gene ends were 8 bases for V and 3 bases for J; bases not matched to a gene: 4. CDR3 size: 13 residues. In DNA, the CDR3 is TGTGCCAGCGCCAGGACAGGGGGCTACGAGCAGTACTTC. It yields the protein CASARTGGYEQYF.

This chain links TRBV20-1 with TRBJ2-7; a possible D gene is TRBD1 (6 bases). The germline V and J ends were trimmed by 0 bases and 3 bases, with 12 bases remaining between them. In germline, CDR1 is DFQATT, CDR2 SNEGSKA (reference sequence). The CDR3 spans 14 residues. The DNA for the CDR3 is TGCAGTGCTAGAGACGGCAGCAGGGGCTACGAGCAGTACTTC. Translated: CSARDGSRGYEQYF.